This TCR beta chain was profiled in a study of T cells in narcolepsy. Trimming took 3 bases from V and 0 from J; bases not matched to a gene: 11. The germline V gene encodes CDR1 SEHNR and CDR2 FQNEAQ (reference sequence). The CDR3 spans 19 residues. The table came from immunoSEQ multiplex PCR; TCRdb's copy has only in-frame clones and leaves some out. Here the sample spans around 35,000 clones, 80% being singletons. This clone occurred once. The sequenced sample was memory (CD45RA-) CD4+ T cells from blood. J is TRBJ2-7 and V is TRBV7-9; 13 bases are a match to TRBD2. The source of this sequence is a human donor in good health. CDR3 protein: CASSLSPGLAGSSSYEQYF. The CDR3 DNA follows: TGTGCCAGCAGCTTGAGTCCGGGACTAGCGGGGTCGAGCTCCTACGAGCAGTACTTC.